A single sample gave rise to the 7 T cell receptor beta chains below, sequenced in a study of T cells in lung cancer brain metastases. Libraries were prepared by immunoSEQ multiplex PCR; TCRdb keeps only in-frame clonotypes and omits some of them. The sample includes a few thousand clones, approximately 86% of them seen just once. The sequenced sample was tumor tissue from the primary lung tumor. These receptors all come from a man in his sixties or seventies with non-small cell lung cancer.

The CDR3 region has the DNA TGTGCCATCAGCACAACAGGGGGCGCCGGTAATTCACCCCTCCACTTT. Amino acids: CAISTTGGAGNSPLHF. This chain links TRBV10-3 with TRBJ1-6; 9 nucleotides line up with TRBD1. CDR3 length: 16 residues. With V trimmed by 6 bases and J by 6 bases, 9 bases remained unmatched. Germline V gene data show CDR1 as ENHRY and CDR2 as SYGVKD.

The chain employs TRBV6-6 and TRBJ1-2; tentatively, D is TRBD1 (6 bases). V was shortened by 5 bases and J by 2 bases, with 9 bases between the two germline ends. Germline V gene data show CDR1 as MNHNY and CDR2 as SVGAGI (reference sequence). The CDR3 sequence is 13 residues long. The CDR3: CASSRDRNYGYTF. The CDR3 region has the DNA TGTGCCAGCAGTCGTGACAGGAACTATGGCTACACCTTC.

The chain carries TRBV5-4 and TRBJ2-1; 9 nucleotides agree with TRBD1. The CDR3 covers 16 residues. V lost 3 bases and J lost 3; bases outside the gene matches: 7. Germline CDR1 is SGHNT and CDR2 is YYREEE (reference sequence). CDR3: CASSSPGTGSYNEQFF. The CDR3 DNA follows: TGTGCCAGCAGCTCCCCCGGGACAGGGAGCTACAATGAGCAGTTCTTC. Full variable domain (remainder filled in from reference TRBV5-4 and TRBJ2-1): ETGVTQSPTHLIKTRGQQVTLRCSSQSGHNTVSWYQQALGQGPQFIFQYYREEENGRGNFPPRFSGLQFPNYSSELNVNALELDDSALYLCASSSPGTGSYNEQFFGPGTRLTVL.

The J gene is TRBJ1-2, the V gene TRBV30, with a possible D match to TRBD1 (5 bases). Germline V gene sequence: CDR1 GTSNPN, CDR2 SVGIG (reference sequence). Trimming shortened V by 1 base and J by 8 bases, and 14 bases separated the two germline ends. The CDR3 contains 13 residues. The CDR3 sequence: CAWSDGAAPGYTF. The CDR3 bases are TGTGCCTGGAGTGACGGGGCGGCGCCCGGCTACACCTTC.

The chain carries TRBV27 and TRBJ1-1; tentatively, D is TRBD1 (5 bases). Trimming took 5 bases from V and 4 from J, leaving 17 bases between them. The CDR3 spans 15 residues. Germline loops: CDR1 MNHEY, CDR2 SMNVEV (reference sequence). This CDR3 is CASSPRGGVGTEAFF. In nucleotides, the CDR3 is TGTGCCAGCAGTCCTCGGGGGGGAGTGGGCACTGAAGCTTTCTTT.

The chain employs TRBV19 and TRBJ1-1; D unresolved. CDR3 length equals 14 residues. The V gene lost 5 bases and the J gene lost 9 bases, with 19 bases spanning the gap. Germline-derived CDR1 and CDR2 are LNHDA and SQIVND (reference sequence). The CDR3 DNA is TGTGCCAGTAGTTCAGCTCGGACTCGTCCAAAAGCTTTCTTT. This translates into CASSSARTRPKAFF.

This clone was counted once. The CDR3 DNA reads as TGTGCCACAGAAGCCGGGACAGCCAAAAACATTCAGTACTTC. Translation: CATEAGTAKNIQYF. The chain couples TRBV10-3 to TRBJ2-4; either TRBD1 or TRBD2 may supply D (5 bases each). V lost 10 bases and J lost 0, with 13 bases in between. The CDR3 spans 14 residues. Germline lookup yields CDR1 ENHRY and CDR2 SYGVKD.